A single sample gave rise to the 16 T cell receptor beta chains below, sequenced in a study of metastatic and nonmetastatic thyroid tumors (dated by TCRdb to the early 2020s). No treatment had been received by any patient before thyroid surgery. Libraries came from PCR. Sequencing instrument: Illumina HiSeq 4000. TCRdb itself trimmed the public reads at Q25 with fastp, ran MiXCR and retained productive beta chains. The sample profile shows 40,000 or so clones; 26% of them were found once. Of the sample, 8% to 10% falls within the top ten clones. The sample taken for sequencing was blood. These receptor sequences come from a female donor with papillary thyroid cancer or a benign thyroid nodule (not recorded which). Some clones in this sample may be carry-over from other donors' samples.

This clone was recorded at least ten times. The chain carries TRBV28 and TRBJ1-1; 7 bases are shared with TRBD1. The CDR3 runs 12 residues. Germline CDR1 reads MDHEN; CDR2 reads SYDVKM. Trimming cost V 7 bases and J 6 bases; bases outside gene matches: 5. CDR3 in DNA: TGTGCCAGCACCAGGGGGAGCGCTGAAGCTTTCTTT. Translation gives CASTRGSAEAFF.

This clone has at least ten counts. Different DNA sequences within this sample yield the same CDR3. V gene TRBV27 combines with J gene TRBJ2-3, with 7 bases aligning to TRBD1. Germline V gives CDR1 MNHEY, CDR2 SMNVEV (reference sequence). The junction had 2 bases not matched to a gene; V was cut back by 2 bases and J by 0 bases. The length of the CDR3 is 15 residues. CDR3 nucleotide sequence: TGTGCCAGCAGTTTAAGGGGACAGAGCACAGATACGCAGTATTTT. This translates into CASSLRGQSTDTQYF.

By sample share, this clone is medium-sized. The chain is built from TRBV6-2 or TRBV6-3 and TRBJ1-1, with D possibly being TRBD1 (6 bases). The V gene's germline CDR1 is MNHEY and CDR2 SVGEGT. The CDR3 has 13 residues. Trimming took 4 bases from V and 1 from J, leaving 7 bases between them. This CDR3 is CASSLQGNTEAFF. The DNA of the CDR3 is TGTGCCAGCAGTTTACAGGGGAACACTGAAGCTTTCTTT.

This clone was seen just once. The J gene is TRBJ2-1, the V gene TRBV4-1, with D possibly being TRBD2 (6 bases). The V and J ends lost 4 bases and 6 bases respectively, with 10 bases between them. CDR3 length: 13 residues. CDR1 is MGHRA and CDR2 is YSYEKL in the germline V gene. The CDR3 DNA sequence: TGCGCCAGCAGCCTCCTCGGGAGCAATGAGCAGTTCTTC. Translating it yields CASSLLGSNEQFF.

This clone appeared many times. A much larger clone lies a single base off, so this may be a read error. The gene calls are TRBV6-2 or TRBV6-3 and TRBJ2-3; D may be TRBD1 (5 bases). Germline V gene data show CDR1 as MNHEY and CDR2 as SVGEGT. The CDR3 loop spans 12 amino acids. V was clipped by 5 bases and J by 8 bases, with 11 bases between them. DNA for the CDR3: TGTGCCAGCAGTAGGTATAGGGGTACGCAGTATTTT. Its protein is CASSRYRGTQYF.

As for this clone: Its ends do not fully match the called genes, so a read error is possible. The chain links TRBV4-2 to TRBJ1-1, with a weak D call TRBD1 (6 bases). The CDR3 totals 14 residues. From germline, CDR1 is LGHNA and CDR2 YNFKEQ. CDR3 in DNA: TGTGCCAGCAGCCAGATCAGGGGAGGCACTGAGGCTTTCTTT. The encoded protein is CASSQIRGGTEAFF.

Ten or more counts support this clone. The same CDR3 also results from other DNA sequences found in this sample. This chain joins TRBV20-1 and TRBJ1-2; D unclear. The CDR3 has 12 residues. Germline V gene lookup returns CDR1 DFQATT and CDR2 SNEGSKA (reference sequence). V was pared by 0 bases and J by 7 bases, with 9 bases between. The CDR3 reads CSARDGRAGYTF. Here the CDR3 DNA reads TGCAGTGCTAGAGATGGTAGGGCTGGCTACACCTTC.

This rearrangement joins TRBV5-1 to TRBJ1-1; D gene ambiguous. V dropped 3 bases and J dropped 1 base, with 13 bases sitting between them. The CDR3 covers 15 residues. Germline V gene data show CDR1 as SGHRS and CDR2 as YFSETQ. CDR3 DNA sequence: TGCGCCAGCAGCTCTGACCTTGTTGGGAACACTGAAGCTTTCTTT. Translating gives CASSSDLVGNTEAFF.

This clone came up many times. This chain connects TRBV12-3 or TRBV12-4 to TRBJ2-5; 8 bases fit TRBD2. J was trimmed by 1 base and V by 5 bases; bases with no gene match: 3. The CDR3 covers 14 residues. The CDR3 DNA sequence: TGTGCCAGCAGTCATAGCGGGACCCAAGAGACCCAGTACTTC. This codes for CASSHSGTQETQYF.

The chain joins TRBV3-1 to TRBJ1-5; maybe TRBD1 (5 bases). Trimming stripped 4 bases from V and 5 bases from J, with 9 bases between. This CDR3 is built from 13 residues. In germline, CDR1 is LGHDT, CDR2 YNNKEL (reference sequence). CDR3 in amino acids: CASSRGGDQPQHF. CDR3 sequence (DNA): TGTGCCAGCAGCCGGGGGGGGGATCAGCCCCAGCATTTT.

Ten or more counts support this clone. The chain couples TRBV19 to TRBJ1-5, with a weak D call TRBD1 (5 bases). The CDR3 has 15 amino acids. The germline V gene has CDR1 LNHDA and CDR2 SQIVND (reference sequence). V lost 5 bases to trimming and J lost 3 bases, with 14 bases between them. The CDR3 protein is CASSGPGSPNQPQHF. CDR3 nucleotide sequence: TGTGCCAGTAGTGGTCCAGGGAGCCCCAATCAGCCCCAGCATTTT.

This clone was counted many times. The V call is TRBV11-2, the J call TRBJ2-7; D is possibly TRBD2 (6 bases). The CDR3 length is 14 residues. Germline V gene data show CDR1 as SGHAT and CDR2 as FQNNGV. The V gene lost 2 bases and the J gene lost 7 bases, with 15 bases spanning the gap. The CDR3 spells CASSLHGGSREQYF. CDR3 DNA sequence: TGTGCCAGCAGCTTACACGGGGGATCGAGGGAGCAGTACTTC.

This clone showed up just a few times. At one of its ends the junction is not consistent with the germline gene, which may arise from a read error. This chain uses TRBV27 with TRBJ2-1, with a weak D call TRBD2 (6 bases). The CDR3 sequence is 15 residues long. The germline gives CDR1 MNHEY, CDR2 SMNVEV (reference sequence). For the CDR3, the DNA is TGTGTCAGCCGAGGAGGTGGGGGGTCCTACAATGAGCAGTTCTTC. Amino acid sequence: CVSRGGGGSYNEQFF.

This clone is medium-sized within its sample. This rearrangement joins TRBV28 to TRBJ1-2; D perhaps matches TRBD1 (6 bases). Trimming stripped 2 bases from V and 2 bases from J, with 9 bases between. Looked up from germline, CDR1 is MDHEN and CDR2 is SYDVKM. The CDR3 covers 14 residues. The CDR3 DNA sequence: TGTGCCAGCAGTTTACGACAGGACAACTATGGCTACACCTTC. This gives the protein CASSLRQDNYGYTF.

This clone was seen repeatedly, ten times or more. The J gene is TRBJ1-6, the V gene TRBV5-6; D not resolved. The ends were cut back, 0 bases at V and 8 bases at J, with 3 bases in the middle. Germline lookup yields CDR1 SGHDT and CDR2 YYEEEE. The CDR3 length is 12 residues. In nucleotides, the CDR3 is TGTGCCAGCAGCTTGGCCGATTCACCCCTCCACTTT. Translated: CASSLADSPLHF.

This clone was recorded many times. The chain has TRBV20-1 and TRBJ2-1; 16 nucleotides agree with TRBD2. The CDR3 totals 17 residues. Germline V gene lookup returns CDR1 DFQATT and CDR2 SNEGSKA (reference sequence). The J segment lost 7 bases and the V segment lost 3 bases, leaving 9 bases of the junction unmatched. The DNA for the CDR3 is TGCAGTGCTAGCCCCCTGGAGGGACTAGCGGGGGGGAATGAGCAGTTCTTC. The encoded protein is CSASPLEGLAGGNEQFF.